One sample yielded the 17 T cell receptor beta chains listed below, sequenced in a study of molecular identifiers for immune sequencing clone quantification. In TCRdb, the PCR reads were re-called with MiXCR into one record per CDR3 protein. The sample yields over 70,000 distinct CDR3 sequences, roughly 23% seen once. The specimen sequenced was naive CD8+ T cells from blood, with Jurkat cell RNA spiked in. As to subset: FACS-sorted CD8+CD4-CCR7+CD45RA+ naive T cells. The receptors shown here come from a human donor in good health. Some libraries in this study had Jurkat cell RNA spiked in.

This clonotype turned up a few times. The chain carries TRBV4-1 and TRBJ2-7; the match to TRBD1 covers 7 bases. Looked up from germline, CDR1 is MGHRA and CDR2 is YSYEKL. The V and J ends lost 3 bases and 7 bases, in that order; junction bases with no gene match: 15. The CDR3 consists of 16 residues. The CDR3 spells CASSQAGVGGYEEQYF. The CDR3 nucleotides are TGCGCCAGCAGCCAGGCCGGGGTAGGGGGCTACGAGGAGCAGTACTTC.

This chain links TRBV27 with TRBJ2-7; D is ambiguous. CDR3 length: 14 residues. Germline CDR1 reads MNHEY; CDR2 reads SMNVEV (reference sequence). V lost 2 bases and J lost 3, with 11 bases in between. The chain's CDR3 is CASSLTGADYEQYF. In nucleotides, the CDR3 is TGTGCCAGCAGTTTAACTGGCGCAGACTACGAGCAGTACTTC.

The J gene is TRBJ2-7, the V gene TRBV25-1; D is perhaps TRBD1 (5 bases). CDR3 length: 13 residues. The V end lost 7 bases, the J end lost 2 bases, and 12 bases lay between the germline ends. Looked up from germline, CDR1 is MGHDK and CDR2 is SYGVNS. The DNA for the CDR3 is TGTGCCAGCATGACAGAAAACCCCTACGAGCAGTACTTC. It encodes CASMTENPYEQYF.

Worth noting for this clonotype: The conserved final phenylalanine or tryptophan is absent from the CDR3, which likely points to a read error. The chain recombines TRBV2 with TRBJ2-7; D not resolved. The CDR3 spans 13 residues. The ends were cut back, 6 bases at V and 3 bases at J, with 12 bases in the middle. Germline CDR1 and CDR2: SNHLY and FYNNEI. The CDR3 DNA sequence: TGTGCCAGCAGGCCTGGAGAAGTCTACGAGCAGTACTCC. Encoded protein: CASRPGEVYEQYS.

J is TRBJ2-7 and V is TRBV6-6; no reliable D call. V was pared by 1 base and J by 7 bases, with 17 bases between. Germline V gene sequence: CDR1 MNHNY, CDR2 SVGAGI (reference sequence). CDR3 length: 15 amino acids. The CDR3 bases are TGTGCCAGCAGTTACTATGACCTACGTACGGGTGAGCAGTACTTC. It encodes CASSYYDLRTGEQYF.

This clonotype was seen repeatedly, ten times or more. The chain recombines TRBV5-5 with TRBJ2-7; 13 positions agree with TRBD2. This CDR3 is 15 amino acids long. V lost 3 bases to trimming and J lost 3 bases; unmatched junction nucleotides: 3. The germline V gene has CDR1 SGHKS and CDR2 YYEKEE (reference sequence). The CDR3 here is CASSSGLAGVYEQYF. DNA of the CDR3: TGTGCCAGCAGCTCCGGACTAGCGGGGGTCTACGAGCAGTACTTC. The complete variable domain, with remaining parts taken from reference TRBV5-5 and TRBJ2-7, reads DAGVTQSPTHLIKTRGQQVTLRCSPISGHKSVSWYQQVLGQGPQFIFQYYEKEERGRGNFPDRFSARQFPNYSSELNVNALLLGDSALYLCASSSGLAGVYEQYFGPGTRLTVT.

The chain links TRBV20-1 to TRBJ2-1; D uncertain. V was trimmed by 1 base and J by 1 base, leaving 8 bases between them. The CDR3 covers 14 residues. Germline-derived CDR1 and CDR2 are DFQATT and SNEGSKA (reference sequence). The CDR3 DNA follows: TGCAGTGCTAGAGGCGGCCAGTCCTACAATGAGCAGTTCTTC. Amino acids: CSARGGQSYNEQFF.

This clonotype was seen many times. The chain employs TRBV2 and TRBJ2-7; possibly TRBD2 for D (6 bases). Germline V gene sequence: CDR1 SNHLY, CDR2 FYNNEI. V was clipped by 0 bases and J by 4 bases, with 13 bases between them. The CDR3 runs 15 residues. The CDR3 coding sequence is TGTGCCAGCAGTGAAGCGTGGAGGGGCGGGTACGAGCAGTACTTC. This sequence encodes CASSEAWRGGYEQYF.

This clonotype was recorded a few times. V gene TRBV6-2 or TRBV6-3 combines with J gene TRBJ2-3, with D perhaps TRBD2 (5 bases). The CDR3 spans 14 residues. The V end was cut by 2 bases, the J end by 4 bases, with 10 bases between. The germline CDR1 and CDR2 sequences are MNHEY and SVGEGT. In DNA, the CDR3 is TGTGCCAGCAGTTACGGGTCTAGCCCAGATACGCAGTATTTT. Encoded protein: CASSYGSSPDTQYF.

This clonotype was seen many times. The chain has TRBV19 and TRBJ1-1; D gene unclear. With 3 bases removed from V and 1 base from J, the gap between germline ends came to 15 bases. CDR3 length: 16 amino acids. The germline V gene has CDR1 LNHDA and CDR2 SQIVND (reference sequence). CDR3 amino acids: CASSILPSQTNTEAFF. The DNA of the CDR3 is TGTGCCAGTAGTATCCTTCCGAGTCAGACGAACACTGAAGCTTTCTTT.

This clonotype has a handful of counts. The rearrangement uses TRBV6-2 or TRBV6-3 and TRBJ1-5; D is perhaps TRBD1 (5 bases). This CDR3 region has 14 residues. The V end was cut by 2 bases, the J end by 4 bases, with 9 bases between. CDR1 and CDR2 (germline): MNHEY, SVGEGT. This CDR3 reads CASSYMGGNQPQHF. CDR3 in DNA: TGTGCCAGCAGTTACATGGGGGGGAATCAGCCCCAGCATTTT.

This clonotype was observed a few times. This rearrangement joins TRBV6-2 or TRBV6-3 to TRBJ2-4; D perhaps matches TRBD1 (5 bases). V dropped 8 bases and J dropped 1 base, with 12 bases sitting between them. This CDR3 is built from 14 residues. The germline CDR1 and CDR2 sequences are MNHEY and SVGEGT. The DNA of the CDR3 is TGTGCCAGCGGGCAGGGCGCGGCCAAAAACATTCAGTACTTC. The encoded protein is CASGQGAAKNIQYF.

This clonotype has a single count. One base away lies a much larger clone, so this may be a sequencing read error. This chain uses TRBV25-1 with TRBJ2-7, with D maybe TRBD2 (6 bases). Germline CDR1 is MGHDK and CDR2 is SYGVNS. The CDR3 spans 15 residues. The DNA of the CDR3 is TGTGCCAGCGGTGACCCGGGAAGCGGGTTCTACGAGCAGTACTTC. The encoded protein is CASGDPGSGFYEQYF.

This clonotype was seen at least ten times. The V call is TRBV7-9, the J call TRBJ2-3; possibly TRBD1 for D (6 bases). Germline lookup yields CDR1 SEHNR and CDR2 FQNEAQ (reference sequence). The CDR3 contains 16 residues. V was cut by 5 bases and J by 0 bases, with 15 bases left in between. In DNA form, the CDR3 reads TGTGCCAGCAGCCCACGGGACATCGCTAGCACAGATACGCAGTATTTT. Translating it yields CASSPRDIASTDTQYF.

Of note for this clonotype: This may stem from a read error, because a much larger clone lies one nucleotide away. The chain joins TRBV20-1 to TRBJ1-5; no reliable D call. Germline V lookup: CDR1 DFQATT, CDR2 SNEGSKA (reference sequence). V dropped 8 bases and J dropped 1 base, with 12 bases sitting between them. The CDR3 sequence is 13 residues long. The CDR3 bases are TGCAGTTCAAGAAGGCTGAGCAATCAGCCCCAGCATTTT. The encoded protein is CSSRRLSNQPQHF.

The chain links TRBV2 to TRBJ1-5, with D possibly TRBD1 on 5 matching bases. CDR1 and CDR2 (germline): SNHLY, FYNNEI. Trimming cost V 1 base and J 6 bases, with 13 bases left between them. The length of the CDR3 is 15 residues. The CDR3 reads CASSEVTAPGQPQHF. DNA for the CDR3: TGTGCCAGCAGTGAAGTGACAGCCCCAGGTCAGCCCCAGCATTTT.

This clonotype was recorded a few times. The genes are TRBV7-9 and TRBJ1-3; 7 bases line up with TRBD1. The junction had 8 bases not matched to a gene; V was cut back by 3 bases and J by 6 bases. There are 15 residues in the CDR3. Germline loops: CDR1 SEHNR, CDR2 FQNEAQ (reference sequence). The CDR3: CASSFDTGAVNTIYF. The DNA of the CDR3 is TGTGCCAGCAGCTTCGACACAGGGGCCGTAAACACCATATATTTT.